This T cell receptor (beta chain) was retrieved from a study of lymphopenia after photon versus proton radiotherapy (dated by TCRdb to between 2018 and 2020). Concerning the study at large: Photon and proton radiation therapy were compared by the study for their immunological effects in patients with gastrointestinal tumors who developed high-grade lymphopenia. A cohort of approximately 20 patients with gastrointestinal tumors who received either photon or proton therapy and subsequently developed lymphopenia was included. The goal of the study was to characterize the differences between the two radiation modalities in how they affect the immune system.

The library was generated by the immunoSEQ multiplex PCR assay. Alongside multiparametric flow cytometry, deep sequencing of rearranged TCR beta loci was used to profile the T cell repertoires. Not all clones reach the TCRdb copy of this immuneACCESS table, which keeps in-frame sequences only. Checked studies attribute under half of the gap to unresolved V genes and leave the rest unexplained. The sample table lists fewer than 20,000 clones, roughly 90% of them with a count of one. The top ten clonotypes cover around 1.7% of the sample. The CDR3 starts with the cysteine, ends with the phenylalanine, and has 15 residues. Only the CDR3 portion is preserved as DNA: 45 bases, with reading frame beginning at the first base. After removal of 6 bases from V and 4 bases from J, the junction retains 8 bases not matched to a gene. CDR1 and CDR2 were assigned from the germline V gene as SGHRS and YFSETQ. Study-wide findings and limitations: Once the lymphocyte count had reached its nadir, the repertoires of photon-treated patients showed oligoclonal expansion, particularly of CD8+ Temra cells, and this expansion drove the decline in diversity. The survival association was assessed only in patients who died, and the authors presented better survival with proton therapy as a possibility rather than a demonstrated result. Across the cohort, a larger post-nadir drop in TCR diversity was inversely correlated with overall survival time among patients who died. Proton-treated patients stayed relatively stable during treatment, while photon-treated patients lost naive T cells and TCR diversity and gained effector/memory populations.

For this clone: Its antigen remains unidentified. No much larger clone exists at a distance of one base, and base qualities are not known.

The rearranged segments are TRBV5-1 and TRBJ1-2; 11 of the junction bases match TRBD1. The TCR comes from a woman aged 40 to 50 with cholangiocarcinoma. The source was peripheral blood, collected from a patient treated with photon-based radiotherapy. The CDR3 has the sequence CASTLGQGVGYGYTF. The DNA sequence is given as TGCGCCAGCACCCTGGGACAGGGGGTAGGCTATGGCTACACCTTC.